The 16 T cell receptor beta chains given below trace back to one sample, sequenced in a study of radiation and T cells in renal cell carcinoma. The method was immunoSEQ multiplex PCR; TCRdb's version includes in-frame clones alone and lacks a portion of them. The table records roughly 130,000 clones, 70% to 90% of them present only once. The time point: baseline pretreatment blood. The treatment: 15 Gy SBRT to primary tumor, nephrectomy 4 weeks later. Sequenced here: blood, sampled from a patient whose treatment included radiotherapy and nephrectomy. The receptors come from a woman between 45 and 65 years old with renal cell carcinoma.

Only one count was recorded for this clone. The chain combines TRBV25-1 with TRBJ2-7, with 10 bases fitting TRBD1. CDR3 length: 15 residues. Germline trimming cut 1 base from V and 4 bases from J; bases unmatched to any gene: 4. Germline loops: CDR1 MGHDK, CDR2 SYGVNS. CDR3 DNA sequence: TGTGCCAGCAGTGAATTCACGGGACAGGGGTACGAGCAGTACTTC. Its protein is CASSEFTGQGYEQYF.

This clone was seen just once. V is TRBV19 and J is TRBJ1-5; D not certain. The CDR3 is made up of 13 amino acids. V dropped 1 base and J dropped 4 bases, with 5 bases sitting between them. Germline-derived CDR1 and CDR2 are LNHDA and SQIVND (reference sequence). The CDR3 DNA reads as TGTGCCAGTAGTATAGCCTCAAATCAGCCCCAGCATTTT. It specifies CASSIASNQPQHF.

The CDR3 coding sequence is TGTGCCAGCAGTTACCTGGGCGGACAGGGTCTAGGCTACACCTTC. Translated, it gives CASSYLGGQGLGYTF. The chain has TRBV6-5 and TRBJ1-2; TRBD1 matches 8 bases. The CDR3 spans 15 residues. V trimming: 2 bases; J trimming: 8 bases; junction bases outside the gene matches: 10. The germline V gene has CDR1 MNHEY and CDR2 SVGAGI.

This clone appeared once. This chain uses TRBV15 with TRBJ1-2, with 9 bases identical to TRBD1. The trim removed 3 bases at V and 0 bases at J, leaving 11 bases unmatched. Per the germline V gene, CDR1 is LNHNV and CDR2 is YYDKDF (reference sequence). The CDR3 is made up of 18 amino acids. The CDR3 DNA reads TGTGCCACCAGCAGGGGGGGGACAGGGCGGGAATCTAACTATGGCTACACCTTC. Residues: CATSRGGTGRESNYGYTF.

The chain carries TRBV18 and TRBJ1-2, with D hard to call. CDR1 and CDR2 (germline): KGHSH, LQKENI. V lost 5 bases and J 6 bases, leaving 13 bases between the germline ends. The CDR3 consists of 13 residues. CDR3 protein: CASSIEDRDGYTF. The CDR3 DNA reads TGTGCCAGCTCAATCGAGGACCGAGATGGCTACACCTTC.

This rearrangement joins TRBV7-9 to TRBJ1-1; D might be TRBD1 (6 bases). The germline gives CDR1 SEHNR, CDR2 FQNEAQ (reference sequence). With 8 bases removed from V and 3 bases from J, the gap between germline ends came to 13 bases. This CDR3 has 13 amino acids. This CDR3 is CASGQTGDTEAFF. DNA for the CDR3: TGTGCCAGCGGACAGACTGGAGACACTGAAGCTTTCTTT.

V usage is TRBV19 and J usage is TRBJ2-3; D might be TRBD2 (7 bases). This CDR3 comprises 15 residues. In germline, CDR1 is LNHDA, CDR2 SQIVND (reference sequence). V shed 5 bases and J shed 4 bases, with 16 bases lying between them. The DNA for the CDR3 is TGTGCCAGTAGTGGGGGGGCTTCTCGTGCAGATACGCAGTATTTT. This encodes CASSGGASRADTQYF.

This chain joins TRBV5-4 and TRBJ1-1; weak D call: TRBD1 (6 bases). The CDR3 is 15 residues long. The germline gives CDR1 SGHNT, CDR2 YYREEE (reference sequence). Trimming removed 4 bases at V and 0 bases at J, with 13 bases between. This chain's CDR3 is CASSEGGNMNTEAFF. The CDR3 region has the DNA TGTGCCAGCAGCGAAGGGGGAAACATGAACACTGAAGCTTTCTTT.

V and J are TRBV5-1 and TRBJ2-7, with D perhaps being TRBD1 or TRBD2 (5 bases each). The CDR3 is made up of 13 amino acids. Germline CDR1 SGHRS, CDR2 YFSETQ. Between the trimmed V and J ends, which lost 4 bases and 4 bases, there was a span of 12 bases. The CDR3 bases are TGCGCCAGCAGCGCCGGGGCCTCGTACGAGCAGTACTTC. Translating it yields CASSAGASYEQYF.

The chain combines TRBV30 with TRBJ1-5; 10 bases fit TRBD1. The CDR3 consists of 16 residues. Germline CDR1 GTSNPN, CDR2 SVGIG (reference sequence). Trimming removed 3 bases from V and 7 bases from J; junction bases left unmatched: 12. The CDR3 DNA sequence: TGTGCCTGGAGCGTTTGGGCCGGGACAGGGGACCAGCCCCAGCATTTT. It yields the protein CAWSVWAGTGDQPQHF.

This clone was seen more than once but under ten times. Other DNA sequences within the sample encode an identical CDR3. The rearrangement links TRBV5-4 to TRBJ2-5; TRBD2 is a possible D gene (5 bases). Trimming took off 0 bases at V and 1 base at J, with 7 bases between the two ends. The CDR3 consists of 14 residues. Germline CDR1 and CDR2: SGHNT and YYREEE (reference sequence). CDR3 sequence: CASSLAGVQETQYF. CDR3 coding DNA: TGTGCCAGCAGCTTGGCCGGGGTCCAAGAGACCCAGTACTTC.

This chain joins TRBV6-5 and TRBJ1-2; 9 bases map to TRBD1. The CDR3 runs 15 residues. The germline gives CDR1 MNHEY, CDR2 SVGAGI. After removal of 1 base from V and 6 bases from J, the junction contained 6 bases not matched to a gene. The CDR3 sequence is CASSYFPGQGNGYTF. CDR3 DNA: TGTGCCAGCAGTTACTTCCCCGGACAGGGGAATGGCTACACCTTC.

The V and J genes are TRBV20-1 and TRBJ1-4; D is ambiguous. Trimming took off 7 bases at V and 8 bases at J, with 11 bases between the two ends. The germline V gene has CDR1 DFQATT and CDR2 SNEGSKA (reference sequence). The CDR3 spans 11 residues. CDR3 nucleotides: TGCAGTGGAGAAGTCGGCGAAAAACTGTTTTTT. The encoded protein is CSGEVGEKLFF.

The CDR3 reads CASSWSGSTSGGSDTQYF. The DNA for the CDR3 is TGTGCCAGCAGCTGGAGCGGAAGCACTAGCGGGGGATCAGATACGCAGTATTTT. The chain links TRBV7-6 to TRBJ2-3, with 11 positions matching TRBD2. CDR1 and CDR2 (germline): SGHVS, FNYEAQ. CDR3 length: 18 residues. After removal of 4 bases from V and 4 bases from J, the junction contained 13 bases not matched to a gene.

This sequence joins TRBV7-2 and TRBJ1-1; D is uncertain. This CDR3 is 14 amino acids long. Germline V gives CDR1 SGHTA, CDR2 FQGNSA. Between the trimmed V and J ends, which lost 5 bases and 10 bases, there was a span of 20 bases. The CDR3 bases are TGTGCCAGCAGCCCCACCATTGTGGGAAAAGGAGCTTTCTTT. Protein product: CASSPTIVGKGAFF.

The CDR3 sequence is CTSSPPPGTGELFF. The CDR3 DNA reads as TGCACCAGCAGCCCACCCCCGGGGACCGGGGAGCTGTTTTTT. This chain links TRBV1 with TRBJ2-2; the table's D call TRBD2 went unverified against the DNA. TRBV1 is a documented pseudogene. This CDR3 region has 14 residues.